This section outlines one T cell receptor beta chain sequence together with its context. The target antigen is unknown. The data were produced by immunoSEQ multiplex PCR, yet TCRdb's version contains in-frame clones alone and is incomplete. This table has 97,000 or so clones, roughly 75% appearing once. This record comes from a study of Ad26.COV2.S vaccination and SARS-CoV-2 variants. Study-level findings and limits: The study found higher spike-specific TCR breadth in vaccine than placebo recipients. Measurement of non-spike TCR breadth gave similar results in vaccine and placebo recipients. Vaccinees reportedly had broad spike-specific CD8+ and CD4+ T cell responses.

The receptor's source is a human donor who had recovered from COVID-19. The sample consisted of peripheral blood, taken after recovery from COVID-19.

This CDR3 reads CAWNRGTMNTEAFF. Written as DNA, the CDR3 is TGTGCCTGGAATAGGGGCACTATGAACACTGAAGCTTTCTTT. The J gene is TRBJ1-1, the V gene TRBV30; D might be TRBD1 (5 bases). This CDR3 contains 14 residues. CDR1 and CDR2 (germline): GTSNPN, SVGIG (reference sequence). The ends were cut back, 4 bases at V and 0 bases at J, with 12 bases in the middle.